Listed below are T cell receptor beta chains from one sample, sequenced in a study of T cell responses to AZD1222 COVID-19 vaccine. Clones were read by immunoSEQ multiplex PCR, and TCRdb kept only the in-frame ones, dropping some. This table has 100,000 to 120,000 clones, roughly 92% appearing once. This specimen was peripheral blood, taken 28 days after the second AZD1222 dose. The receptors originated from an adult who received the AZD1222 COVID-19 vaccine. Both conserved end residues are part of each CDR3. The D gene is left open where the match is weak. Clone size, where shown, is once, few, many, or a class for clones that have expanded.

TRBJ2-5 | TRBD2 | TRBV4-3 | - | TGCGCCAGCAGCCAAGACTCTATTGGACTAGCGGGGGGGGCCCAGTACTTC | CASSQDSIGLAGGAQYF
TRBJ2-1 | TRBD2 | TRBV4-3 | - | TGCGCCAGCAGCCAATTTGGGCGGGGGGGCCGAGTGTACAATGAGCAGTTCTTC | CASSQFGRGGRVYNEQFF
TRBJ1-1 | - | TRBV29-1 | - | TGCAGCGTTGATTCCCGGGGAAAGTTCACTGAAGCTTTCTTT | CSVDSRGKFTEAFF
TRBJ2-3 | TRBD1 | TRBV2 | - | TGTGCCAGCAGTTTAACCGGGACAGGGGGCACAGATACGCAGTATTTT | CASSLTGTGGTDTQYF
TRBJ1-1 | - | TRBV6-4 | - | TGTGCCAGCAGGACAGTGAACACTGAAGCTTTCTTT | CASRTVNTEAFF
TRBJ1-2 | - | TRBV28 | - | TGTGCCAGCAGTTTGACAGGCTATGGCTACACCTTC | CASSLTGYGYTF
TRBJ2-7 | TRBD1 | TRBV19 | - | TGTGCCAGTAGTGGACAGGGAGCTCGCGAGCAGTACTTC | CASSGQGAREQYF
TRBJ1-1 | - | TRBV9 | - | TGTGCCAGCAGCGTAGTCAGCATGAACACTGAAGCTTTCTTT | CASSVVSMNTEAFF
TRBJ2-3 | - | TRBV5-1 | once | TGCGCCAGCAGCACCCTGACAGGGAGGAATGGAGATACGCAGTATTTT | CASSTLTGRNGDTQYF
TRBJ2-5 | TRBD1 | TRBV4-2 | - | TGTGCCAGCAGCCTTCGACAGGGCGGGGAGACCCAGTACTTC | CASSLRQGGETQYF
TRBJ1-2 | - | TRBV10-3 | - | TGTGCCATCAGTGAGTCGTTTACGGAGGGCGCCAACTATGGCTACACCTTC | CAISESFTEGANYGYTF
TRBJ2-3 | TRBD2 | TRBV30 | - | TGTGCCTGGAGTGCCAGCGGGGGGCGCACAGATACGCAGTATTTT | CAWSASGGRTDTQYF
TRBJ1-6 | - | TRBV10-3 | - | TGTGCCATCACAGGGGAGAGGGATTCACCCCTCCACTTT | CAITGERDSPLHF
TRBJ2-6 | TRBD2 | TRBV28 | - | TGTGCCAGCAGTCGACTAGCGGGGGGGCCTGGGGCCAACGTCCTGACTTTC | CASSRLAGGPGANVLTF
TRBJ2-4 | - | TRBV7-9 | - | TGTGCCAGCAGCTTAGGCAGGCAGGGGGCCAAAAACATTCAGTACTTC | CASSLGRQGAKNIQYF
TRBJ1-6 | - | TRBV4-1 | - | TGCGCCAGCAGCCCATCCGGGACGGGCTTTTTACCCCTCCACTTT | CASSPSGTGFLPLHF
TRBJ2-1 | - | TRBV27 | once | TGTGCCAGCAATCGGGGGTATGAGCAGTTCTTC | CASNRGYEQFF
TRBJ2-1 | TRBD2 | TRBV7-3 | - | TGTGCCAGCAGCCGCGTTAGGGCGGGGGATGAGCAGTTCTTC | CASSRVRAGDEQFF
TRBJ1-2 | TRBD1 | TRBV15 | - | TGTGCCACCAGCAACCTGACAGGGACGGACTATGGCTACACCTTC | CATSNLTGTDYGYTF
TRBJ2-3 | - | TRBV25-1 | - | TGTGCCAGCAGTGAAATAGGGGCAGATACGCAGTATTTT | CASSEIGADTQYF
TRBJ1-5 | TRBD1 | TRBV7-2 | - | TGTGCCAGCAGCTTAGGGGGACAGATTGGGCCCCAGCATTTT | CASSLGGQIGPQHF
TRBJ1-2 | - | TRBV14 | - | TGTGCCAGCAGCCAAGACAGCGTCTACTATGGCTACACCTTC | CASSQDSVYYGYTF
TRBJ1-2 | - | TRBV7-9 | - | TGTGCCAGCAGCGCGGGGTTGAGGGTCTATGGCTACACCTTC | CASSAGLRVYGYTF
TRBJ2-3 | - | TRBV11-2 | - | TGTGCCAGCACCCCCCCAGGGGCGCTGGGCACAGATACGCAGTATTTT | CASTPPGALGTDTQYF
TRBJ2-2 | - | TRBV7-2 | once | TGTGCCAGCAGCGGGGACTCGTACACCGGGGAGCTGTTTTTT | CASSGDSYTGELFF
TRBJ1-3 | - | TRBV7-6 | - | TGTGCCAGCAGCTTAGGAGAGCTCTCTGGAAACACCATATATTTT | CASSLGELSGNTIYF
TRBJ2-7 | TRBD1 | TRBV19 | - | TGTGCCAGTAGTATTAACAGGGGTCACGAGCAGTACTTC | CASSINRGHEQYF
TRBJ2-7 | TRBD1 | TRBV10-1 | - | TGCGCCAGCAGCGGTTGGGGACAGGGGACCTACGAGCAGTACTTC | CASSGWGQGTYEQYF
TRBJ2-7 | TRBD1 | TRBV7-9 | - | TGTGCCAGCAGCTCTATAGGGACAGGGGGCTTCGAGCAGTACTTC | CASSSIGTGGFEQYF
TRBJ1-2 | - | TRBV20-1 | - | TGCAGTGCTAGGAACTACTATGGCTACACCTTC | CSARNYYGYTF
TRBJ1-1 | TRBD1 | TRBV7-8 | few | TGTGCCAGCAGCTTAGGAGCAGGGGGCGCCTTAGCTTTCTTT | CASSLGAGGALAFF
TRBJ1-2 | TRBD1 | TRBV7-9 | - | TGTGCCAGCGTTCAATATATAGGGACAGAGGCCCCATCTAACTATGGCTACACCTTC | CASVQYIGTEAPSNYGYTF
TRBJ1-4 | - | TRBV18 | few | TGTGCCAGCTCACCGGGCTTCCGGGGGGAAAAACTGTTTTTT | CASSPGFRGEKLFF
TRBJ2-7 | TRBD2 | TRBV3-1/TRBV3-2 | - | TGTGCCAGCAGCCAAGACCCCCGGGGCGCGGGGGGGCCCTACGAGCAGTACTTC | CASSQDPRGAGGPYEQYF
TRBJ2-7 | - | TRBV7-2 | - | TGTGCCAGCAGCTTAGTTTGGGGGCAGGGGAACGACGAGCAGTACTTC | CASSLVWGQGNDEQYF
TRBJ1-4 | TRBD1 | TRBV28 | - | TGTGCCAGCAGTCCCCCGGGACAGGGAAGGGAAAAACTGTTTTTT | CASSPPGQGREKLFF
TRBJ2-7 | TRBD1 | TRBV5-1 | - | TGCGCCAGCAGCTTACAGGGGACAGGGGGCTCCTACGAGCAGTACTTC | CASSLQGTGGSYEQYF
TRBJ1-1 | - | TRBV5-6 | - | TGTGCCAGCAGCTTGGTTTTATCCGGGACGGAGAACACTGAAGCTTTCTTT | CASSLVLSGTENTEAFF
TRBJ1-1 | TRBD1 | TRBV5-1 | few | TGCGCCAGCGGAGAGCAGGGGGGCACTGAAGCTTTCTTT | CASGEQGGTEAFF
TRBJ2-3 | - | TRBV7-9 | - | TGTGCCAGCAGCTTTGACGCAGATACGCAGTATTTT | CASSFDADTQYF